This T cell receptor (beta chain) was identified in a study of blood T cell repertoires in COVID-19. Sequenced by immunoSEQ multiplex PCR; TCRdb stores in-frame clones only, minus some. The table lists some 120,000 clones, about 88% of them singletons, with roughly 4.5% in the top ten. The CDR3 loop spans 16 amino acids. Germline V gene lookup returns CDR1 SGHNT and CDR2 YYREEE (reference sequence). V lost 0 bases to trimming and J lost 0 bases, with 11 bases between them. The receptor was isolated from a man in his sixties with COVID-19, enrolled during active disease. This chain uses TRBV5-4 with TRBJ2-3, with D possibly matching TRBD2 (6 bases). Material: peripheral blood. CDR3 sequence (DNA): TGTGCCAGCAGCTTGGGGAGGGTCTATAGCACAGATACGCAGTATTTT. Residues: CASSLGRVYSTDTQYF.